The 5 T cell receptor beta chains below all came from one sample that was sequenced in a study of cytomegalovirus exposure and HLA in healthy donors (dated by TCRdb to 2017 to 2019). The library was made by the immunoSEQ multiplex PCR assay. For the multiplex PCR, a mixture combining 60 forward primers for TCR Vbeta segments and 13 reverse primers for TCR Jbeta segments was used. This is the immuneACCESS table as TCRdb keeps it, with only in-frame sequences that have V and J called. A part of the clones is gone; compared with another copy, unresolved V genes explain less than half, and the rest is unexplained. For this sample the table gives some 70,000 clones, of which over 75% were detected only once. The ten largest clones represent 6.5% of the sample. Sequenced sample: PBMCs. These receptors originate from a human donor in good health.

This chain connects TRBV5-5 to TRBJ1-3; D is possibly TRBD1 (6 bases). V was trimmed by 6 bases and J by 3 bases, leaving 16 bases between them. CDR1 is SGHKS, CDR2 YYEKEE, per germline (reference sequence). This CDR3 comprises 15 residues. For the CDR3, the DNA is TGTGCCAGCAAACAGGACAGCAACATTGGAAACACCATATATTTT. This gives the protein CASKQDSNIGNTIYF.

This chain links TRBV19 with TRBJ2-1; 9 positions match TRBD1. Trimming at V came to 5 bases and at J to 1 base, leaving 3 bases not matched to a gene. This CDR3 spans 15 amino acids. CDR1 is LNHDA and CDR2 is SQIVND in the germline V gene (reference sequence). The chain's CDR3 is CASSLDRGSYNEQFF. The CDR3 DNA reads as TGTGCCAGTAGTTTGGACAGGGGATCCTACAATGAGCAGTTCTTC.

On this clone itself: The identical CDR3 is also encoded by other nucleotide sequences in the sample. J is TRBJ1-2 and V is TRBV7-2; no definite D call. V gave up 5 bases and J gave up 4 bases, with 11 bases separating them. The germline V gene has CDR1 SGHTA and CDR2 FQGNSA. This CDR3 spans 13 amino acids. Here the CDR3 DNA reads TGTGCCAGCAGCCTAAACAGCCTCTATGGCTACACCTTC. Protein product: CASSLNSLYGYTF.

The chain links TRBV27 to TRBJ1-1, with a weak D call TRBD1 (5 bases). The CDR3 spans 15 residues. Germline CDR1 is MNHEY and CDR2 is SMNVEV (reference sequence). Trimming took 4 bases from V and 1 from J, leaving 13 bases between them. The CDR3 protein is CASSSRGSGNTEAFF. CDR3 nucleotides: TGTGCCAGCAGTTCCCGGGGGAGCGGGAACACTGAAGCTTTCTTT.

This rearrangement joins TRBV5-6 to TRBJ1-2, with D possibly matching TRBD1 (6 bases). The V end was cut by 6 bases, the J end by 7 bases, with 16 bases between. The CDR3 totals 13 residues. Germline V lookup: CDR1 SGHDT, CDR2 YYEEEE. In nucleotides, the CDR3 is TGTGCCAGCAACCCCTGGGCAGGGGCTGGCTACACCTTC. This encodes CASNPWAGAGYTF.